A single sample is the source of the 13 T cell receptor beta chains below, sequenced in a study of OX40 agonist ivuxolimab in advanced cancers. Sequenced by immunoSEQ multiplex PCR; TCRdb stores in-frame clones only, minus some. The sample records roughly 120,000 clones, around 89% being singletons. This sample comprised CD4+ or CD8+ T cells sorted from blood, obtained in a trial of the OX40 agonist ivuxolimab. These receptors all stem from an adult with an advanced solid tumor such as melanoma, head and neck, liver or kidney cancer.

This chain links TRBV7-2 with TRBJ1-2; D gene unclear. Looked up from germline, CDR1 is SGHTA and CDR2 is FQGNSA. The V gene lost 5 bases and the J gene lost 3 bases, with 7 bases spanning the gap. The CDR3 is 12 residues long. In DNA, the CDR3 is TGTGCCAGCAGCCCCGCCGACTATGGCTACACCTTC. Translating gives CASSPADYGYTF.

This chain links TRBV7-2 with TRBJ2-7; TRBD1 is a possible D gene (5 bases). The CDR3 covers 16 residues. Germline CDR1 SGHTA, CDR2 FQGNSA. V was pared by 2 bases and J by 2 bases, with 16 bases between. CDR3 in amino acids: CASSLRFGQDTYEQYF. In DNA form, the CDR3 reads TGTGCCAGCAGCTTACGCTTCGGGCAGGACACCTACGAGCAGTACTTC.

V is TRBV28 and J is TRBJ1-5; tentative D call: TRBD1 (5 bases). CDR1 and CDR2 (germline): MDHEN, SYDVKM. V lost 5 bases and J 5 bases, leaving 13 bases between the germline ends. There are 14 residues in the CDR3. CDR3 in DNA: TGTGCCAGCAGTCCCCGGGGGAGAGATCAGCCCCAGCATTTT. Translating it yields CASSPRGRDQPQHF.

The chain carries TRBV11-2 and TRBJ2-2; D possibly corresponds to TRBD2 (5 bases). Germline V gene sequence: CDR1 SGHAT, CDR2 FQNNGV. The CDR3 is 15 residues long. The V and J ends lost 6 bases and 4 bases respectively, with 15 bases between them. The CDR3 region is CASSLEGGSTGELFF. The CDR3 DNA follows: TGTGCCAGCAGTCTTGAGGGCGGGTCCACCGGGGAGCTGTTTTTT.

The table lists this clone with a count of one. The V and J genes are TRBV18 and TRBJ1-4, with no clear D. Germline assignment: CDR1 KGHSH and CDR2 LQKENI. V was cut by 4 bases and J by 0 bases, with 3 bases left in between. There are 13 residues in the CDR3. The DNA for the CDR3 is TGTGCCAGCTCACTTGCAACTAATGAAAAACTGTTTTTT. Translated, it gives CASSLATNEKLFF.

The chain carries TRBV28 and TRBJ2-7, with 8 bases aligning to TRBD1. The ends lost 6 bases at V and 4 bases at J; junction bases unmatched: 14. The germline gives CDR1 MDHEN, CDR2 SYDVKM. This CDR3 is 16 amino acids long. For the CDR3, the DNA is TGTGCCAGCAGATATCCCCCCGGGACAGGAAGATACGAGCAGTACTTC. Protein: CASRYPPGTGRYEQYF.

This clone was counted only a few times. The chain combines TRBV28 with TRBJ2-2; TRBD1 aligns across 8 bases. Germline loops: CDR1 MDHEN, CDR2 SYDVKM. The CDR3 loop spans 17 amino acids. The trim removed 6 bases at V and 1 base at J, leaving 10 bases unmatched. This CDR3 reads CASSPTTGTGNTGELFF. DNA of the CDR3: TGTGCCAGCAGCCCCACGACCGGGACAGGGAACACCGGGGAGCTGTTTTTT.

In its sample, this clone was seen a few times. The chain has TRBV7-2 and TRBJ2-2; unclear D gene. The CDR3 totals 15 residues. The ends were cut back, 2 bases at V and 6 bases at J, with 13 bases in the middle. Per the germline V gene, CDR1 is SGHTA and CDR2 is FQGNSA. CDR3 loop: CASSLRPQLSGELFF. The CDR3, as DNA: TGTGCCAGCAGCTTACGCCCCCAGCTGTCCGGGGAGCTGTTTTTT.

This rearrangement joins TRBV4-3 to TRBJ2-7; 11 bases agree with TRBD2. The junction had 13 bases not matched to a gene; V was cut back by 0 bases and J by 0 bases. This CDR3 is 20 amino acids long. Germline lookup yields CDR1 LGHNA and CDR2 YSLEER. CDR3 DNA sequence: TGCGCCAGCAGCCAAGAATGGCTAGCGGGGGGCCCTAGGAGCTCCTACGAGCAGTACTTC. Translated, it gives CASSQEWLAGGPRSSYEQYF.

DNA for the CDR3: TGTGCCAGCAGTTACTCAGGGACCCCCAATGAGCAGTTCTTC. Translating it yields CASSYSGTPNEQFF. This chain joins TRBV6-6 and TRBJ2-1; tentatively, D is TRBD1 or TRBD2 (5 bases each). Germline CDR1 MNHNY, CDR2 SVGAGI (reference sequence). The CDR3 covers 14 residues. Trimming took 0 bases from V and 6 from J, leaving 9 bases between them.

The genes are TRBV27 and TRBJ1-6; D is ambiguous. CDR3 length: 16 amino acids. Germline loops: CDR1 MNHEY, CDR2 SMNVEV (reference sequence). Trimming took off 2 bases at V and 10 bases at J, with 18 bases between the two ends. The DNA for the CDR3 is TGTGCCAGCAGTTTACACGCGGACGCGTCTGGGTCACCCCTCCACTTT. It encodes CASSLHADASGSPLHF.

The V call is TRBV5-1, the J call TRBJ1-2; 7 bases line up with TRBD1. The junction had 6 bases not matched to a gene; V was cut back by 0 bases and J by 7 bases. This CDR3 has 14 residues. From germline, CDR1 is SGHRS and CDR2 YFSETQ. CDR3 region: CASSLADRDAGYTF. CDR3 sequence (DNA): TGCGCCAGCAGCTTGGCCGACAGGGATGCTGGCTACACCTTC.

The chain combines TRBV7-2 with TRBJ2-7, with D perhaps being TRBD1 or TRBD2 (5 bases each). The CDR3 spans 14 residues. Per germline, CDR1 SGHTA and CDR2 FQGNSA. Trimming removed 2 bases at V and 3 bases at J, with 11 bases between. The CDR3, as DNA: TGTGCCAGCAGCTTAAAAGGGACCATCTACGAGCAGTACTTC. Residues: CASSLKGTIYEQYF.